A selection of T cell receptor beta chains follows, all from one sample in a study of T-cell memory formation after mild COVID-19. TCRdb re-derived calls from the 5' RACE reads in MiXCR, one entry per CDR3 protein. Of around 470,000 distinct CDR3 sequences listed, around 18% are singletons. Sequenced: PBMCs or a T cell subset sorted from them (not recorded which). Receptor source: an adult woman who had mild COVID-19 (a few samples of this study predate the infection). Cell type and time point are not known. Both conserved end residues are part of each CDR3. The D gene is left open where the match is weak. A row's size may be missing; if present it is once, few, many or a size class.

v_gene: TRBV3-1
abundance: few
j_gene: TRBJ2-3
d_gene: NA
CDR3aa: CASSQDLRTYTDTQYF
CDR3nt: TGTGCCAGCAGCCAAGACCTTCGGACCTACACAGATACGCAGTATTTT

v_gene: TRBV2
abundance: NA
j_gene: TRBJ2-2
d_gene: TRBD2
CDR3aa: CASSKRGTSGRVDPGELFF
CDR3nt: TGTGCCAGCAGCAAGCGAGGGACTAGCGGGAGGGTTGACCCCGGGGAGCTGTTTTTT

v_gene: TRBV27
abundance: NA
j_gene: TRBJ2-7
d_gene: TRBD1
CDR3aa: CASSPRQGRFGEQYF
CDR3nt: TGTGCCAGCAGTCCCCGACAGGGAAGGTTTGGTGAGCAGTACTTC

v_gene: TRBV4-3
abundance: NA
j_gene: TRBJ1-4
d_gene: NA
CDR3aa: CASSPLSGGEKLFF
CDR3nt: TGCGCCAGCAGCCCCCTGAGTGGAGGTGAAAAACTGTTTTTT

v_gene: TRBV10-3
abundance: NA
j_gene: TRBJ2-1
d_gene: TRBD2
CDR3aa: CAIRAAGSSYNEQFF
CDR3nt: TGTGCCATCAGGGCAGCGGGAAGCTCCTACAATGAGCAGTTCTTC

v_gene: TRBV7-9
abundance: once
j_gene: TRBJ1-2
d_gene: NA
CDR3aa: CASSLLPGTSYGYTF
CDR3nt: TGTGCCAGCAGCTTACTGCCAGGCACCTCGTATGGCTACACCTTC

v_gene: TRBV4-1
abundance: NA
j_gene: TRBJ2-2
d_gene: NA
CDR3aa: CASSQPGTPNTGELFF
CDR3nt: TGCGCCAGCAGCCAACCAGGGACACCGAACACCGGGGAGCTGTTTTTT

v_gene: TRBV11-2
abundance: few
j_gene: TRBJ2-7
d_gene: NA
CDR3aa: CASSFEGAEQYF
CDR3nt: TGTGCCAGCAGCTTCGAAGGGGCCGAGCAGTACTTC

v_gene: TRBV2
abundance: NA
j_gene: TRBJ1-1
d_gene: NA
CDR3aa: CASSDQGVEAFF
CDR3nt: TGTGCCAGCAGTGACCAAGGGGTTGAAGCTTTCTTT

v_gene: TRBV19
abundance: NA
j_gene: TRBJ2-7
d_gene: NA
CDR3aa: CASSRSGGRSEQYF
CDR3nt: TGTGCCAGTAGCCGATCAGGGGGGCGAAGCGAGCAGTACTTC

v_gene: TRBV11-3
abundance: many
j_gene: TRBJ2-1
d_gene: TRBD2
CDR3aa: CASSQGPRTSGSSSYNEQFF
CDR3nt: TGTGCCAGCAGCCAGGGACCGAGGACTAGCGGGAGTAGCTCCTACAATGAGCAGTTCTTC

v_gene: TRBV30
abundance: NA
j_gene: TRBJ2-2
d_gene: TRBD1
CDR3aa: CAWIPTILGGQGNTGELFF
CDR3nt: TGTGCCTGGATCCCCACAATATTAGGGGGCCAGGGGAACACCGGGGAGCTGTTTTTT

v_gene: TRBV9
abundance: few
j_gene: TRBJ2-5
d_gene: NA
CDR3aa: CASSSRLEETQYF
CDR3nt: TGTGCCAGCAGCTCCCGGCTGGAAGAGACCCAGTACTTC

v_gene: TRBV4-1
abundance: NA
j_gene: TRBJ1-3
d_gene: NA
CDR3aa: CASSQDAGSRRLGGNTIYF
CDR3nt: TGCGCCAGCAGCCAGGATGCAGGGAGTCGGAGGCTTGGTGGAAACACCATATATTTT

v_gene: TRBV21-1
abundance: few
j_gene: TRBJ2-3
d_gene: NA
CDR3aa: CASSKAVSREVYPPSTDTQYF
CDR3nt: TGTGCCAGCAGCAAAGCGGTATCGCGGGAGGTTTATCCCCCTAGCACAGATACGCAGTATTTT

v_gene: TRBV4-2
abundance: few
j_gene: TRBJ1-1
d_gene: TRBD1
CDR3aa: CASSIFRQGDAEAFF
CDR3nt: TGTGCCAGCAGTATCTTTCGACAGGGGGACGCTGAAGCTTTCTTT

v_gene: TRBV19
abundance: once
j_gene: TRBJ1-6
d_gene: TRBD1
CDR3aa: CASSSRDRANSPLHF
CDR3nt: TGTGCCAGCAGTTCCCGGGACAGGGCTAATTCACCCCTCCACTTT

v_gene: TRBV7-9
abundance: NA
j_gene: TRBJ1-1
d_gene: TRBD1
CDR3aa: CASSKRQGARDTEAFF
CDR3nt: TGTGCCAGCAGCAAGCGACAGGGGGCACGGGACACTGAAGCTTTCTTT

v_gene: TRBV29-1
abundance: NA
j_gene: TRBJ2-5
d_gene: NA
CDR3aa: CSVERTGQETQYF
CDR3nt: TGCAGCGTTGAAAGAACAGGGCAAGAGACCCAGTACTTC

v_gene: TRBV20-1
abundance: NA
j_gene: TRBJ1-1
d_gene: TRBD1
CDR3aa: CSARRRGRTEAFF
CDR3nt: TGCAGTGCTAGGCGCAGGGGGAGGACTGAAGCTTTCTTT

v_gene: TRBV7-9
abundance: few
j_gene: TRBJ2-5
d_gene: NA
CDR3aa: CASSLAPNRVGGETQYF
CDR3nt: TGTGCCAGCAGCTTAGCGCCGAATCGGGTGGGAGGAGAGACCCAGTACTTC

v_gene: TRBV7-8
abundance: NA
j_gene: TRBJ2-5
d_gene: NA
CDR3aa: CASSRTLSQETQYF
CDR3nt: TGTGCCAGCAGCCGTACTCTGAGCCAAGAGACCCAGTACTTC